This T cell receptor beta chain emerged from a study of cytomegalovirus exposure and HLA in healthy donors. CDR1 is LNHDA, CDR2 SQIVND, per germline (reference sequence). This CDR3 contains 17 residues. The junction had 8 bases not matched to a gene; V was cut back by 2 bases and J by 2 bases. This clone was detected a few times. 60 Vbeta and 13 Jbeta primers were used in PCR. The assay was immunoSEQ multiplex PCR, and TCRdb's table has in-frame clones only and misses some. This sample has 110,000 to 150,000 clones, with 72% found just once. This TCR derives from a man between 40 and 49 years old in good health and CMV-seronegative. The sample consisted of PBMCs. This rearrangement joins TRBV19 to TRBJ1-5; 8 nucleotides align to TRBD1. CDR3 nucleotide sequence: TGTGCCAGTAGTATACCCAAGGACAGGGCCGGCAATCAGCCCCAGCATTTT. Its protein is CASSIPKDRAGNQPQHF.